This T cell receptor (beta chain) appears in the sequencing data of a study of blood T cell repertoires in COVID-19. Looking at the study overall: Researchers got acute and convalescent COVID-19 samples from the United States, Italy and Spain.

The CDR3 runs to 19 residues. Trimming cost V 2 bases and J 6 bases; bases outside gene matches: 13. Germline-derived CDR1 and CDR2 are LGHNA and YNFKEQ. Cohorts were assigned according to the clinical history that participants reported. Per the original methods: For nucleated cells, counts were estimated from reference gene primer amplification. The assay was immunoSEQ multiplex PCR, and TCRdb's table has in-frame clones only and misses some. That table is the source of V, J and clone size, and D and trimming were worked out from the DNA. Among just over 300,000 clones listed, nearly 90% were seen once.

This receptor was taken from a woman under 30 with acute COVID-19. Specimen: PBMCs or T cells enriched from blood (not recorded which). V gene TRBV4-2 combines with J gene TRBJ2-7; 16 bases line up with TRBD2. The CDR3 is CASSQSPVGLAGGGGEQYF. The CDR3 DNA reads TGTGCCAGCAGCCAAAGTCCGGTGGGACTAGCGGGAGGGGGCGGCGAGCAGTACTTC.